The clone carrying this TCR beta chain was counted ten times or more. The sample originates from a study of identical twins. TCRdb passed the 5' RACE reads through MiXCR, listing each CDR3 protein once. The repertoire holds 120,000 to 150,000 distinct CDR3 sequences, with 3% to 4.5% as singletons. The germline V gene encodes CDR1 MDHEN and CDR2 SYDVKM. Deletions cut 2 bases from V and 3 bases from J, with 7 bases between. The CDR3 runs to 13 residues. The chain employs TRBV28 and TRBJ1-1; no firm D call. The sequencing sample was made of memory T cells sorted from blood. This clonotype originated in a man between 18 and 29 years old in good health. The CDR3 sequence: CASSLGEYTEAFF. Here the CDR3 DNA reads TGTGCCAGCAGTTTAGGGGAGTACACTGAAGCTTTCTTT. Variable domain in full (rest from reference TRBV28 and TRBJ1-1): DVKVTQSSRYLVKRTGEKVFLECVQDMDHENMFWYRQDPGLGLRLIYFSYDVKMKEKGDIPEGYSVSREKKERFSLILESASTNQTSMYLCASSLGEYTEAFFGQGTRLTVV.